A selection of T cell receptor beta chains follows, all from one sample in a study of metastatic and nonmetastatic thyroid tumors. TCRdb re-called clones via MiXCR from the PCR reads. This table has tens of thousands of clones, approximately 30% appearing once. The source material was blood. Source of these receptors: a female donor with papillary thyroid cancer or a benign thyroid nodule (not recorded which). Some clones in this sample may be carry-over from other donors' samples. CDR3s include the opening cysteine and the closing phenylalanine or tryptophan. D genes are given only for firm matches. Clone sizes are given selectively: once, few, many, or a class where the clone is expanded.

clone size | D gene | J gene | V gene | CDR3 DNA | CDR3 protein
many | . | TRBJ2-5 | TRBV20-1 | TGCAGTGCTAGAGTGTCCCCCAGCGGGGAGACCCAGTACTTC | CSARVSPSGETQYF
medium-sized | . | TRBJ1-1 | TRBV19 | TGTGCCAGTAGTACTTCAGGTATGAACACTGAAGCTTTCTTT | CASSTSGMNTEAFF
medium-sized | . | TRBJ2-1 | TRBV10-3 | TGTGCCATCAGTGAGTCGCGGGGCAGGGTTGGGGCTAATGAGCAGTTCTTC | CAISESRGRVGANEQFF
. | TRBD2 | TRBJ2-5 | TRBV5-6 | TGTGCCAGCAGCTTGGGGCGGGGGGCCGGTCGGACCCAGTACTTC | CASSLGRGAGRTQYF
many | TRBD1 | TRBJ1-2 | TRBV20-1 | TGCAGTGCTAGAGCCCGACAGGGTTTAGGCTACACCTTC | CSARARQGLGYTF
. | . | TRBJ1-2 | TRBV28 | TGTGCCAGCAGTTTATCAGGGGCTCGTGGCTATGGCTACACCTTC | CASSLSGARGYGYTF
. | . | TRBJ2-7 | TRBV11-2 | TGTGCCAGCAGCTTACTACAGCACTACGAGCAGTACTTC | CASSLLQHYEQYF
. | . | TRBJ2-5 | TRBV7-3 | TGTGCCAGCATCCCTAGCGCGAGGGCCGGTGGGGAGACCCAGTACTTC | CASIPSARAGGETQYF
many | TRBD1 | TRBJ2-1 | TRBV7-8 | TGTGCCAGCAGCCCACCTGGGACAGCCTACAATGAGCAGTTCTTC | CASSPPGTAYNEQFF
many | . | TRBJ1-1 | TRBV5-5 | TGTGCCACCCAATCCGGGGGTGTGACTGAAGCTTTCTTT | CATQSGGVTEAFF
many | . | TRBJ2-5 | TRBV18 | TGTGCCAGCTCCCGCGACTGGGCGGGGAACCAAGAGACCCAGTACTTC | CASSRDWAGNQETQYF
. | . | TRBJ1-6 | TRBV9 | TGTGCCAGCAGCGTAGAAGGGGTAGGATCACCCCTCCACTTT | CASSVEGVGSPLHF
medium-sized | TRBD1 | TRBJ2-7 | TRBV11-1 | TGTGCCAGCAGCTTAGGGACAGGGACCTACGAGCAGTACTTC | CASSLGTGTYEQYF
medium-sized | . | TRBJ2-6 | TRBV18 | TGTGCCAGCTCCTTCGGGGACTCTGGGGCCAACGTCCTGACTTTC | CASSFGDSGANVLTF
many | TRBD2 | TRBJ2-1 | TRBV5-1 | TGCGCCAGCAGCTTGATTGCACTAGCGGGGAGCTACAATGAGCAGTTCTTC | CASSLIALAGSYNEQFF
once | TRBD1 | TRBJ2-2 | TRBV5-6 | TGTGCCAGCAGCTTTGGGACAGGGGTCACCGGGGAGCTGTTTTTT | CASSFGTGVTGELFF
many | TRBD2 | TRBJ2-1 | TRBV5-4 | TGTGCCAGCAGCTCCCAGACGGGAGGGCCTAACGATGAGCAGTTCTTC | CASSSQTGGPNDEQFF
many | . | TRBJ2-3 | TRBV9 | TGTGCCAGCAGCGCATCAGGGGGGAGGCGTACAGATACGCAGTATTTT | CASSASGGRRTDTQYF
. | TRBD1 | TRBJ2-7 | TRBV4-1 | TGCGCCAGCAGCCAAGGGCAGGGGGCCTACGAGCAGTACTTC | CASSQGQGAYEQYF
once | TRBD2 | TRBJ2-3 | TRBV7-8 | TGTGCCAGCAGCTCCAGCGGGAGGCCCTCCACAGATACGCAGTATTTT | CASSSSGRPSTDTQYF
medium-sized | TRBD1 | TRBJ1-1 | TRBV6-1 | TGTGCCAGCACCTTAGGACAGGCGAACACTGAAGCTTTCTTT | CASTLGQANTEAFF
. | . | TRBJ2-7 | TRBV12-3/TRBV12-4 | TGTGCCAGCAGTTTATCCCATGAGCAGTACTTC | CASSLSHEQYF
. | . | TRBJ1-6 | TRBV4-1 | TGCGCCAGCAGCCAAGATCGGGACAACAACTCACCCCTCCACTTT | CASSQDRDNNSPLHF
. | TRBD2 | TRBJ2-7 | TRBV30 | TGTGCCTTCCGTTTAGCGGGATGGGACTACGAGCAGTACTTC | CAFRLAGWDYEQYF
. | TRBD1 | TRBJ1-2 | TRBV5-6 | TGTGCCAGCAGCGCACCGGGACAGGGGATCTATGGCTACACCTTC | CASSAPGQGIYGYTF
many | . | TRBJ2-5 | TRBV6-5 | TGTGCCAGCAGTTACTATGCAGGTCCGGGAGAGACCCAGTACTTC | CASSYYAGPGETQYF
once | TRBD1 | TRBJ1-4 | TRBV30 | TGTGCCTGGAGGCGACAGGGTAATGAAAAACTGTTTTTT | CAWRRQGNEKLFF
few | . | TRBJ2-1 | TRBV20-1 | TGCAGTGCTAGATATCGGACTATCGGTTCCTACAATGAGCAGTTCTTC | CSARYRTIGSYNEQFF
. | TRBD1 | TRBJ1-2 | TRBV12-3/TRBV12-4 | TGTGCCAGCAGTATCCAGGGGGCGGGTGATGGCTACACCTTC | CASSIQGAGDGYTF
. | . | TRBJ2-2 | TRBV5-4 | TGTGCCAGCAGCTTGGGGGTCTTACCCGGGGAGCTGTTTTTT | CASSLGVLPGELFF
. | . | TRBJ2-7 | TRBV30 | TGTGCCTGGAGTGTGGCCGTGACAGCCTACGAGCAGTACTTC | CAWSVAVTAYEQYF
medium-sized | . | TRBJ1-1 | TRBV5-1 | TGCGCCAGCAGGGGGCAGGTCGATTCTGAAGCTTTCTTT | CASRGQVDSEAFF
many | TRBD1 | TRBJ2-7 | TRBV6-1 | TGTGCCAGCAGTACCGACAGGGGGGTCAACGAGCAGTACTTC | CASSTDRGVNEQYF
few | . | TRBJ1-1 | TRBV2 | TGTGCCAGCAGTGAAGAATCACCTCCCAGGGGCCCTTTCTTT | CASSEESPPRGPFF
. | TRBD2 | TRBJ2-1 | TRBV14 | TGTGCCATCCCGATAGCGGCTAGCGGGAGAGGCCATGAGCAGTTCTTC | CAIPIAASGRGHEQFF
few | . | TRBJ1-6 | TRBV6-1 | TGTGCCAGCAGTGAAGGACAGGATAATTCACCCCTCCACTTT | CASSEGQDNSPLHF
many | . | TRBJ1-1 | TRBV5-4 | TGTGCCAGCAGCCCCGGAGTAGGGCGGAACACTGAAGCTTTCTTT | CASSPGVGRNTEAFF
many | . | TRBJ2-1 | TRBV2 | TGTGCCAGCAAGGCGGACAGCAATGAGCAGTTCTTC | CASKADSNEQFF
medium-sized | . | TRBJ2-1 | TRBV6-1 | TGTGCCAGCAAGGTGTTCGATGAGCAGTTCTTC | CASKVFDEQFF
. | . | TRBJ2-3 | TRBV7-2 | TGTGCCAGCAGCTTAAGTGCTATCGATAGCACAGATACGCAGTATTTT | CASSLSAIDSTDTQYF
. | TRBD1 | TRBJ2-7 | TRBV20-1 | TGCAGTGCTAGAGGGAATCCGGGACAGGGGGCCCTACCCTACGAGCAGTACTTC | CSARGNPGQGALPYEQYF
. | . | TRBJ1-3 | TRBV18 | TGTGCCAGCTCACCACAGGCGCCGAGCTCTGGAAACACCATATATTTT | CASSPQAPSSGNTIYF
. | . | TRBJ2-3 | TRBV5-4 | TGTGCCAGCAGCTTGGCAGGCACAGATACGCAGTATTTT | CASSLAGTDTQYF
many | . | TRBJ1-5 | TRBV19 | TGTGCCAGTAGTATAGTATATTACAGGGATAGCAATCAGCCCCAGCATTTT | CASSIVYYRDSNQPQHF
many | . | TRBJ1-2 | TRBV10-2 | TGCGCCAGCAGCTGGGATCTCCGGAGCTACACCTTC | CASSWDLRSYTF
medium-sized | . | TRBJ1-3 | TRBV7-8 | TGTGCCAGCAGCTTAATCAGCCGTTCTGGAAACACCATATATTTT | CASSLISRSGNTIYF
medium-sized | . | TRBJ1-6 | TRBV3-1 | TGTGCCAGCAGCCAACAGGGTCCAGGGGTATCACCCCTCCACTTT | CASSQQGPGVSPLHF
many | . | TRBJ1-5 | TRBV24-1 | TGTGCCACCAGTGTCCTGGACAGCCGTAATCAGCCCCAGCATTTT | CATSVLDSRNQPQHF
. | TRBD1 | TRBJ2-1 | TRBV30 | TGTGCCTGGGGAGACAGGGGGGTTGGCAATGAGCAGTTCTTC | CAWGDRGVGNEQFF
many | . | TRBJ2-5 | TRBV7-6 | TGTGCCAGCAGCCCCAACCGTGCCGCCCGTCGGTTGTACTTC | CASSPNRAARRLYF
many | TRBD1 | TRBJ1-2 | TRBV20-1 | TGCAGTGCAAATGCCGGGACAGCCACCGGCTACACCTTC | CSANAGTATGYTF
many | TRBD2 | TRBJ2-5 | TRBV2 | TGTGCCAGCAGTGATCCGGGGGGTGGGGAGACCCAGTACTTC | CASSDPGGGETQYF
many | . | TRBJ2-6 | TRBV3-1 | TGTGCCAGCAGCCAGAGCTCTGGGGCCAACGTCCTGACTTTC | CASSQSSGANVLTF
. | TRBD1 | TRBJ1-1 | TRBV19 | TGTGCCAGTAGCCTACAGGGGATGAACACTGAAGCTTTCTTT | CASSLQGMNTEAFF
medium-sized | . | TRBJ1-5 | TRBV4-1 | TGCGCCAGCAGCCAAGGCACAGGGTTTAGCAATCAGCCCCAGCATTTT | CASSQGTGFSNQPQHF
many | TRBD1 | TRBJ2-6 | TRBV5-7 | TGTGCCAGCAGCGGAATCCGGGACAGGGGATACTCTGGGGCCAACGTCCTGACTTTC | CASSGIRDRGYSGANVLTF
few | . | TRBJ1-6 | TRBV5-1 | TGCGCCAGCAGCTTGGGGGGGGTTCAGGCACCCCTCCACTTT | CASSLGGVQAPLHF